This T cell receptor beta chain was recorded in a study of T cell repertoires in cytomegalovirus infection. Study-level information: Selected CMV epitopes included recently identified HLA-C-restricted ones as well as well-studied HLA-B-restricted ones. Carrying CMV and the relevant HLA type showed in public TCR beta signatures.

Looked up from germline, CDR1 is SGHVS and CDR2 is FQNEAQ. The ends lost 0 bases at V and 7 bases at J; junction bases unmatched: 17. CDR3 length: 18 residues. This clonotype has ten or more counts. What it binds is unknown. Study-level results: Predominance within the ex vivo response was attributable to HLA-C-restricted CMV-specific TCR beta clonotypes. The cumulative frequency of public TCR beta families distinguished individuals who carried CMV together with the relevant HLA.

TCRdb re-analysed the reads in MiXCR, keeping a single row per CDR3 protein. Of roughly 920,000 distinct CDR3 sequences detected, approximately 30% appear once; the ten largest clones hold 13%. The sequenced sample was cultured CD8+ T cells from PBMCs, obtained from culture after CMV antigen stimulation. This sequence originates from a human donor in good health (CMV status not recorded). Some clones in this sample may be carry-over from other donors' samples. The chain links TRBV7-8 to TRBJ1-2, with TRBD1 matching 7 bases. This CDR3 is CASSLATRTQGEKSGYTF. The CDR3 nucleotides read TGTGCCAGCAGCTTAGCCACGAGAACCCAGGGGGAGAAGTCTGGCTACACCTTC.